This T cell receptor beta chain derives from a study of response to subunit inactivated influenza vaccine. V lost 5 bases and J lost 3, with 15 bases in between. The CDR3 is 15 residues long. Germline V gives CDR1 WNHNN, CDR2 SYGVQD (reference sequence). TCRdb recomputed calls from the RT-PCR reads with MiXCR, one row per CDR3 protein. The sample lists about 540,000 distinct CDR3 sequences, around 21% occurring once. Another study also made use of these data, one on T cells expressing NK-cell markers. That report adds: Beta-chain TCR cDNA was generated via 5'RACE template switching with UMIs. Seven of the eight sequenced donors were HCMV-seropositive; one was seronegative. The CD3+CD56-NKG2C+ fraction of a handful of donors was likewise dominated by these clonotypes.

The clonotype originates from a man aged 50-59 years who received an inactivated influenza vaccine. This sample comprised CD4+ T cells sorted from PBMCs, obtained approximately 12 days after vaccination. V is TRBV10-1 and J is TRBJ2-3; D is ambiguous. Here the CDR3 reads CASSLQTAPTDTQYF. The CDR3 coding sequence is TGCGCCAGCAGTTTGCAGACGGCACCAACAGATACGCAGTATTTT.